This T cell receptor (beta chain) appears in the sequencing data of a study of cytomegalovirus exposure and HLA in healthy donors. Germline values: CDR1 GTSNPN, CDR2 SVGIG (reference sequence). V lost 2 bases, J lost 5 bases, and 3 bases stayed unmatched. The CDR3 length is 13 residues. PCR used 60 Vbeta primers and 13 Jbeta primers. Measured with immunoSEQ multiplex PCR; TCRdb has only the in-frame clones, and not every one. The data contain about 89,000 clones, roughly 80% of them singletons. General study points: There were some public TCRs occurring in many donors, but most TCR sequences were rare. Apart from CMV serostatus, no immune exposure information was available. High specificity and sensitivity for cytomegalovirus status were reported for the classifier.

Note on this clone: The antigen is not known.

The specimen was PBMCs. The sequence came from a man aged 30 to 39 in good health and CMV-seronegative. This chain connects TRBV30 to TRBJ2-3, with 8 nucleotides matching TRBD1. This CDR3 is CAWSSGGQDTQYF. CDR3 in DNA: TGTGCCTGGAGTTCAGGGGGCCAAGATACGCAGTATTTT.